This TCR beta chain originates from a study of regulatory T cells in long-lasting Graves disease. The wider study: Graves' disease counted as persistent after over 5 years of antithyroid drugs with positive TSH receptor antibodies. General study points: Favored usage of TRBV28, TRBJ1-2 and TRBJ2-5 was recorded in persistent disease. Since the sample size was small, accuracy may have been reduced.

To make TCR beta libraries, researchers used iRepertoire HTBI primers and Arm-PCR of CDR3 regions. TCRdb re-analysed the multiplex PCR reads in MiXCR, keeping a single row per CDR3 protein. The table shows a few hundred thousand distinct CDR3 sequences, with 23% occurring only once. Sample time point: persistent/refractory GD, antithyroid drugs over 5 years with positive TRAb. Extracted RNA from PBMCs served as the source of the TCR library. The guidelines of the American Thyroid Association were the basis for diagnosing Graves' disease. A note on this clonotype: Antigen specificity is unknown.

V trimming: 4 bases; J trimming: 4 bases; junction bases outside the gene matches: 5. This CDR3 is built from 15 residues. Germline assignment: CDR1 MNHEY and CDR2 SVGAGI. Sequences were derived from peripheral blood mononuclear cells (PBMCs), sampled when the disease was refractory, from a patient treated with antithyroid drugs. This TCR was recovered from a woman aged 40 to 50 with Graves disease. This chain joins TRBV6-5 and TRBJ1-4; 8 bases map to TRBD1. CDR3 protein: CASSLDRAGNEKLFF. The DNA of the CDR3 is TGTGCCAGCAGTTTGGACAGGGCGGGTAATGAAAAACTGTTTTTT.